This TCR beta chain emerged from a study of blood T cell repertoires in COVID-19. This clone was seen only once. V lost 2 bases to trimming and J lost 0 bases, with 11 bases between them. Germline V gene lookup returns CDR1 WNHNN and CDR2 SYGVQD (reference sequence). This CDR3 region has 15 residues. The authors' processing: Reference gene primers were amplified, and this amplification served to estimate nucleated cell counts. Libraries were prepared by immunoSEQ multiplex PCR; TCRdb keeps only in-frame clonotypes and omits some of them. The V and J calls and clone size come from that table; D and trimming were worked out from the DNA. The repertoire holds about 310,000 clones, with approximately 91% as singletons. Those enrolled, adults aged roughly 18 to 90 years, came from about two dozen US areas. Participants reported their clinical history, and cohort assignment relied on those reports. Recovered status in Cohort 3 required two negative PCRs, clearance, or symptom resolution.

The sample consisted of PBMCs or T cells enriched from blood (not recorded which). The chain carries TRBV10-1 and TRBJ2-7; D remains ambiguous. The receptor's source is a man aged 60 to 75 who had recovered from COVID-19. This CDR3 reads CASSEVIQYSYEQYF. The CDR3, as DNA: TGCGCCAGCAGTGAGGTAATACAATACTCCTACGAGCAGTACTTC.